This is a list of T cell receptor beta chains from one sample in a study of blood T cell repertoires in COVID-19. The method was immunoSEQ multiplex PCR; TCRdb's version includes in-frame clones alone and lacks a portion of them. The sample comprises fewer than 450,000 clones, 88% of which are singletons, and 7% to 8% rests with the top ten. The sequencing sample was made of peripheral blood. The receptors here all came from a woman aged 65 to 85 with COVID-19, enrolled during active disease. Each CDR3 is given without its conserved first and last residue.

>TRBJ1-3|TRBV6-6
ASRETGSGNTIY
>TRBJ2-7|TRBV2
ASSREQGSSYEQY
>TRBJ1-1|TRBV6-5
ATKHAGETEAF
>TRBJ1-1|TRBV4-1
ASSQGERDTEAF
>TRBJ1-1|TRBV6-5
ASRPSSGGATEAF
>TRBJ2-4|TRBV28
ASSSPGQGAKNIQY
>TRBJ1-3|TRBV21-1
ASSKGFLMGQVSVPDGNTIY
>TRBJ1-3|TRBV29-1
SAHGGSHSGNTIY
>TRBJ2-2|TRBV2
ASDRGGTGELF
>TRBJ2-5|TRBV4-1
ASSQGWLAQETQY
>TRBJ1-1|TRBV30
AWSTGLSTEAF
>TRBJ1-1|TRBV12-3/TRBV12-4
ASSAGRGSAF
>TRBJ1-3|TRBV4-3
ASSQESGNTIY
>TRBJ2-7|TRBV7-2
ASSPHGGPLEQY
>TRBJ2-1|TRBV27
ASSLLAGDGNEQF
>TRBJ2-4|TRBV27
ASSPQLSRSQNIQY
>TRBJ1-6|TRBV19
ASRDYRSNSPLH
>TRBJ1-1|TRBV5-1
ASSLDDTHTEAF
>TRBJ2-3|TRBV29-1
SVAGRADTDTQY
>TRBJ1-5|TRBV7-6
ASSLGPVGDSGQPQH
>TRBJ1-5|TRBV4-1
ASSQESFGNQPQH
>TRBJ2-1|TRBV10-3
AISVDRKNEQF
>TRBJ2-5|TRBV24-1
ATSDSNRGRETQY
>TRBJ2-1|TRBV11-2
ASSFTTSGRYNEQF
>TRBJ2-2|TRBV6-2/TRBV6-3
ASSYNGGLTGELF
>TRBJ1-4|TRBV11-2
ASSLGLNEKLF
>TRBJ2-7|TRBV5-5
ASSWREPGYEQY
>TRBJ1-6|TRBV7-2
ASSLDNRGALH
>TRBJ2-7|TRBV7-2
ASSLVAGGSSYEQY
>TRBJ2-2|TRBV7-9
ASSPLLKGAPGGELF
>TRBJ1-1|TRBV24-1
ATSDYLGREAF
>TRBJ2-1|TRBV12-5
ASGLVLFGVGRARYNEQF
>TRBJ2-5|TRBV2
ASSEAASFETQY
>TRBJ1-6|TRBV25-1
ASTYGGNSPLH
>TRBJ1-3|TRBV10-3
AISESTGSGNTIY
>TRBJ2-3|TRBV3-1/TRBV3-2
ASSTRTGGTDTQY
>TRBJ2-6|TRBV9
ASSAGTGSSGANVLT
>TRBJ2-2|TRBV9
ASSALGLAGAGELF
>TRBJ2-3|TRBV15
ATSRDSGGGGTDTQY
>TRBJ2-3|TRBV12-3/TRBV12-4
ASKGDTQY
>TRBJ1-1|TRBV5-6
ASSLVDRESTEAF
>TRBJ2-1|TRBV9
ASSSGTGGQF
>TRBJ1-1|TRBV7-8
ASSSQGGTEAF
>TRBJ2-2|TRBV12-5
ASAPLLGQGETGELF
>TRBJ2-2|TRBV18
ASSPPGWQGPGELF
>TRBJ2-2|TRBV3-1/TRBV3-2
ASSQNGVTGELF
>TRBJ2-3|TRBV18
ASSPPSSGTDTQY
>TRBJ2-5|TRBV6-5
ASSSGGPQETQY
>TRBJ1-1|TRBV28
ASSLQGADRLF
>TRBJ2-5|TRBV6-5
ASSPGGSQETQY